Reported below is one T cell receptor beta chain. Its antigen remains unknown. TCRdb re-called the 5' RACE reads; every CDR3 protein appears as one record, without DNA. The sample table sets out 150,000 to 180,000 distinct CDR3 sequences. The data belong to a study of T cells expressing NK-cell markers. The overall study: Source material for TCR beta repertoires consisted of sorted CD3+CD56+NKG2C+, CD3+CD56+NKG2C- and CD3+CD56-NKG2C+ T cells. In the group of eight sequenced donors, seven were HCMV-seropositive and one was seronegative. The study, taken as a whole, reports: It remained uncertain whether the expanded NKG2C+ T cell clones were specific for HCMV antigens.

This sequence originates from a woman aged 50 to 60 in good health. The source material was blood T cells: a sorted CD56 or NKG2C T cell subset, CD4+ or CD8+ T cells, or bulk PBMC T cells (not recorded which).

The CDR3 reads CASSRRGGSKPYEQYF. The rearrangement joins TRBV6-2 or TRBV6-3 to TRBJ2-7; lacking DNA, the TRBD1 call made by TCRdb goes unchecked. CDR3 length: 16 residues. The germline V gene encodes CDR1 MNHEY and CDR2 SVGEGT.